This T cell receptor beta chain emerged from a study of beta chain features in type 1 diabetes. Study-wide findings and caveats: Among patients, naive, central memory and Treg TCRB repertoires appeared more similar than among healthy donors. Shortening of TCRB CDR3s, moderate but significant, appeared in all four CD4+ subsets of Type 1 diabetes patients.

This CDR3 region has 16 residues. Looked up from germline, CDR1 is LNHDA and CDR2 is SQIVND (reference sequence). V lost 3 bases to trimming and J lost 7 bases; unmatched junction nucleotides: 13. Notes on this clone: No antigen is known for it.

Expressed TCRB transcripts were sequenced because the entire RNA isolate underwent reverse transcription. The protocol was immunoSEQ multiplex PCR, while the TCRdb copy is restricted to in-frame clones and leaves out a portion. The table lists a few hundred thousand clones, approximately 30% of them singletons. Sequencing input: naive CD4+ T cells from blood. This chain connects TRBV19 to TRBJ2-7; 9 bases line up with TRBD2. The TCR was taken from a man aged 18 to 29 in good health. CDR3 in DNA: TGTGCCAGTAGTATCCCCCCGCCGCGGCTAGCGGGAGAGCAGTACTTC. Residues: CASSIPPPRLAGEQYF.